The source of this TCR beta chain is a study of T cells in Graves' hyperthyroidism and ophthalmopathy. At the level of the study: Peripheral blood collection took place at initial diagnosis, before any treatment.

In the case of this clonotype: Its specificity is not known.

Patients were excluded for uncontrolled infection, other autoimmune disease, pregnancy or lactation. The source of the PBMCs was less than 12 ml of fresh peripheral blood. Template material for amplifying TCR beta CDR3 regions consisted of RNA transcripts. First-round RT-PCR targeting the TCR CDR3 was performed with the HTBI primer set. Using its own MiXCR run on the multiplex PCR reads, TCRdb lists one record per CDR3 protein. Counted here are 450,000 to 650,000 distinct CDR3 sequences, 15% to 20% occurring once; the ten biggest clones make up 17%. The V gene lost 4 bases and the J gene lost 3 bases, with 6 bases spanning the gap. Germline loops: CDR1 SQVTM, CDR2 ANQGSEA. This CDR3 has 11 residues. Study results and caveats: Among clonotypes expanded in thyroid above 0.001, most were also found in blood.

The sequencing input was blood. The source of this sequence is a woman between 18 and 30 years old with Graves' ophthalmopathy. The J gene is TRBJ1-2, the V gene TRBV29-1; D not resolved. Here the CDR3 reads CSVGDDYGYTF. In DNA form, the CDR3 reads TGCAGCGTTGGGGATGACTATGGCTACACCTTC.